This T cell receptor (beta chain) derives from a study of tumor-infiltrating lymphocytes in glioblastoma multiforme. Whole-study results and caveats: No surface-marker sorting into functional T cell subtypes was done. Just one glioblastoma patient contributed to the TCR-mutation comparison.

This clonotype showed up just a few times. Its antigen is as yet unknown. The germline V gene encodes CDR1 MNHEY and CDR2 SVGEGT. V lost 5 bases to trimming and J lost 0 bases, with 8 bases between them. CDR3 length: 15 residues. Three nested ARM-PCR rounds with V-beta and C-beta primers built TCRB libraries. From the multiplex PCR reads, TCRdb called clonotypes with MiXCR, one entry per CDR3 protein. The sample has about 18,000 distinct CDR3 sequences, under 80% seen once. The chain links TRBV6-2 or TRBV6-3 to TRBJ2-6; D might be TRBD2 (5 bases). The receptor comes from a male donor with glioblastoma. The sequenced sample was peripheral blood. The CDR3 loop reads CASSPEGSGANVLTF. Written as DNA, the CDR3 is TGTGCCAGCAGTCCCGAGGGCTCTGGGGCCAACGTCCTGACTTTC.